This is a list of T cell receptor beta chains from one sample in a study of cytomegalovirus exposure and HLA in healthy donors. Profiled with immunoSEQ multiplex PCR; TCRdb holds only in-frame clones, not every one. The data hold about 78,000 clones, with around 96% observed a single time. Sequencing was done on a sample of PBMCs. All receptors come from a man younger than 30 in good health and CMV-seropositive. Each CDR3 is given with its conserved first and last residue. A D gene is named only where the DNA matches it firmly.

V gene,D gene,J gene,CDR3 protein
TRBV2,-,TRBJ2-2,CASKDMRNTGELFF
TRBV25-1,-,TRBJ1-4,CASSGYSGGGEKLFF
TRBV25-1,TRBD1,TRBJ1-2,CASSLGTVYGYTF
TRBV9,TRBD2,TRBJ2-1,CASRSPGTSGNEQFF
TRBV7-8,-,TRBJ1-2,CASSLTALYGYTF
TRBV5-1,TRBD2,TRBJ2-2,CASSLDGTRLTGELFF
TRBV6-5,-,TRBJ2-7,CASSYSDGGGSYEQYF
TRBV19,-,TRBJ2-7,CASMGVGRGYEQYF
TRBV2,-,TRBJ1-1,CASKATANTEAFF
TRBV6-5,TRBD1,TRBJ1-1,CASRRGQNTEAFF